These 27 T cell receptor beta chains were all obtained from the same sample, sequenced in a study of PD-1 blockade in classical Hodgkin lymphoma. TCRdb's copy holds only in-frame clones and misses some; the assay was immunoSEQ multiplex PCR. The sample carries 42,000 or so clones, 86% recorded once. Brentuximab vedotin exposure varied among the patients, all of whom had relapsed after autologous stem cell transplantation. The specimen was peripheral blood mononuclear cells (PBMCs), collected before the second cycle of nivolumab. All receptors derive from a human donor with classical Hodgkin lymphoma.

The chain links TRBV25-1 to TRBJ1-1; unclear D gene. The V gene's germline CDR1 is MGHDK and CDR2 SYGVNS. V dropped 4 bases and J dropped 5 bases, with 8 bases sitting between them. This CDR3 spans 12 amino acids. The CDR3 DNA sequence: TGTGCCAGCAGTGCGGTTGGGACTGAAGCTTTCTTT. Amino acid sequence: CASSAVGTEAFF.

Only one count was recorded for this clone. The chain has TRBV4-1 and TRBJ2-3, with 14 bases aligning to TRBD2. Germline V gene sequence: CDR1 MGHRA, CDR2 YSYEKL. V lost 1 base and J lost 4; bases outside the gene matches: 13. The CDR3 contains 20 residues. In DNA form, the CDR3 reads TGCGCCAGCAGCCAAGCCCCGATCCAGGGACTAGCGGGAGTTCCAGATACGCAGTATTTT. Its translation: CASSQAPIQGLAGVPDTQYF.

This clone was observed once. The rearrangement joins TRBV9 to TRBJ2-5; 10 bases line up with TRBD2. CDR1 and CDR2 (germline): SGDLS, YYNGEE. The CDR3 spans 15 residues. With V trimmed by 0 bases and J by 3 bases, 2 bases remained unmatched. The CDR3 nucleotides are TGTGCCAGCAGCGTAGCCGGACTAGCGGAAGAGACCCAGTACTTC. Its protein is CASSVAGLAEETQYF.

This clone was observed once. The chain recombines TRBV7-2 with TRBJ2-1; 12 bases line up with TRBD2. CDR3 length equals 17 residues. Trimming cost V 4 bases and J 7 bases; bases outside gene matches: 11. CDR1 and CDR2 (germline): SGHTA, FQGNSA. The CDR3 loop is CASSSPLLAGGPNEQFF. In nucleotides, the CDR3 is TGTGCCAGCAGCTCCCCCCTGCTAGCGGGGGGGCCGAATGAGCAGTTCTTC.

The genes are TRBV27 and TRBJ2-5, with 8 bases fitting TRBD1. Germline lookup yields CDR1 MNHEY and CDR2 SMNVEV (reference sequence). Unmatched junction bases numbered 8, after V lost 1 base and J lost 1 base. The CDR3 contains 17 residues. CDR3 DNA: TGTGCCAGCAGTTTATTGGGGACAGGAGTTCTCCAAGAGACCCAGTACTTC. Translating gives CASSLLGTGVLQETQYF.

This clone was seen more than once but under ten times. The chain is built from TRBV5-4 and TRBJ2-7; 8 nucleotides agree with TRBD1. Germline CDR1 and CDR2: SGHNT and YYREEE (reference sequence). The V and J ends lost 1 base and 0 bases, in that order; junction bases with no gene match: 3. This CDR3 region has 15 residues. CDR3 region: CASSLSGQGSYEQYF. The CDR3 DNA sequence: TGTGCCAGCAGCTTGTCCGGACAGGGCTCCTACGAGCAGTACTTC.

This clone occurred once. This rearrangement joins TRBV7-2 to TRBJ1-5, with a weak D call TRBD1 (5 bases). Trimming stripped 1 base from V and 4 bases from J, with 14 bases between. Germline V CDR1 and CDR2: SGHTA, FQGNSA. The CDR3 sequence is 16 residues long. The CDR3 region is CASSLGGSRGNQPQHF. Here the CDR3 DNA reads TGTGCCAGCAGCTTAGGGGGCAGTCGAGGAAATCAGCCCCAGCATTTT.

The sample holds one count of this clone. This chain joins TRBV9 and TRBJ2-2, with no clear D. Germline CDR1 reads SGDLS; CDR2 reads YYNGEE. Trimming removed 0 bases from V and 6 bases from J, with 6 bases in between. The CDR3 covers 13 residues. CDR3 loop: CASSVGPAGELFF. DNA for the CDR3: TGTGCCAGCAGCGTAGGCCCGGCCGGGGAGCTGTTTTTT.

The chain recombines TRBV2 with TRBJ2-7; D is perhaps TRBD1 or TRBD2 (6 bases each). Trimming removed 3 bases from V and 6 bases from J, with 15 bases in between. In germline, CDR1 is SNHLY, CDR2 FYNNEI. This CDR3 is built from 14 residues. The CDR3 reads CASSDSPGGREQYF. DNA for the CDR3: TGTGCCAGCAGTGATTCTCCTGGGGGGCGCGAGCAGTACTTC. The full variable domain, completed using reference TRBV2 and TRBJ2-7, is EPEVTQTPSHQVTQMGQEVILRCVPISNHLYFYWYRQILGQKVEFLVSFYNNEISEKSEIFDDQFSVERPDGSNFTLKIRSTKLEDSAMYFCASSDSPGGREQYFGPGTRLTVT.

The CDR3 DNA sequence: TGCGCCAGCAGCTTGGAGCCAGCGGGAGGCGGAGAGACCCAGTACTTC. Residues: CASSLEPAGGGETQYF. The V gene is TRBV5-1, the J gene TRBJ2-5; TRBD2 agrees at 9 bases. The CDR3 is 16 residues long. Germline V gene sequence: CDR1 SGHRS, CDR2 YFSETQ. After removal of 0 bases from V and 4 bases from J, the junction contained 7 bases not matched to a gene.

The chain joins TRBV5-5 to TRBJ2-4; 7 positions match TRBD2. Per the germline V gene, CDR1 is SGHKS and CDR2 is YYEKEE (reference sequence). V gave up 4 bases and J gave up 7 bases; unmatched junction bases: 14. The CDR3 totals 16 residues. CDR3 coding DNA: TGTGCCAGCAGCGCCAAGACTAGCCTGTCGGCGAACATTCAGTACTTC. This translates into CASSAKTSLSANIQYF.

This chain connects TRBV4-1 to TRBJ2-5, with 13 bases that match TRBD2. After removal of 2 bases from V and 6 bases from J, the junction contained 3 bases not matched to a gene. The germline V gene encodes CDR1 MGHRA and CDR2 YSYEKL. The CDR3 consists of 15 residues. The CDR3 loop is CASSQWTSGSKTQYF. The CDR3 DNA reads as TGCGCCAGCAGCCAATGGACTAGCGGGAGCAAGACCCAGTACTTC.

A note on this clone: This sample also contains other DNA sequences that code for the same CDR3. This sequence joins TRBV29-1 and TRBJ1-1; maybe TRBD1 (6 bases). V was shortened by 4 bases and J by 0 bases, with 27 bases between the two germline ends. The CDR3 runs 19 residues. Per the germline V gene, CDR1 is SQVTM and CDR2 is ANQGSEA. In nucleotides, the CDR3 is TGCAGCGTTGTAAAAAGGATCGGGGGCGGGGGGCTCATGAACACTGAAGCTTTCTTT. Protein product: CSVVKRIGGGGLMNTEAFF. The whole variable domain, filled in from reference TRBV29-1 and TRBJ1-1, reads SAVISQKPSRDICQRGTSLTIQCQVDSQVTMMFWYRQQPGQSLTLIATANQGSEATYESGFVIDKFPISRPNLTFSTLTVSNMSPEDSSIYLCSVVKRIGGGGLMNTEAFFGQGTRLTVV.

V usage is TRBV7-9 and J usage is TRBJ1-2, with 9 bases fitting TRBD1. Germline V gene sequence: CDR1 SEHNR, CDR2 FQNEAQ (reference sequence). J gave up 6 bases and V 1 base, and 3 bases lay outside the gene matches. The CDR3 covers 14 residues. CDR3 in DNA: TGTGCCAGCAGCTTAGACAGGGGGCATGATGGCTACACCTTC. Encoded protein: CASSLDRGHDGYTF.

This chain uses TRBV29-1 with TRBJ2-7; possibly TRBD2 for D (5 bases). The V gene lost 8 bases and the J gene lost 0 bases, with 14 bases spanning the gap. The CDR3 sequence is 13 residues long. Germline lookup yields CDR1 SQVTM and CDR2 ANQGSEA. Here the CDR3 DNA reads TGCAGCCCCACTAGAAAATACTCCTACGAGCAGTACTTC. Its protein is CSPTRKYSYEQYF.

This chain uses TRBV7-2 with TRBJ2-7; a weak D match, TRBD2 (5 bases). V lost 5 bases and J lost 5, with 16 bases in between. This CDR3 contains 14 residues. Germline V gene data show CDR1 as SGHTA and CDR2 as FQGNSA. This CDR3 is CASSPTGFGHEQYF. The CDR3 nucleotides read TGTGCCAGCAGCCCTACGGGATTCGGTCACGAGCAGTACTTC.

The V gene is TRBV4-1, the J gene TRBJ1-1; D gene unclear. V lost 0 bases and J 6 bases, leaving 14 bases between the germline ends. Germline CDR1 is MGHRA and CDR2 is YSYEKL. The CDR3 contains 15 residues. CDR3 sequence reads: CASSQDILIWAEAFF. For the CDR3, the DNA is TGCGCCAGCAGCCAAGACATCTTGATTTGGGCTGAAGCTTTCTTT.

The V gene is TRBV7-2, the J gene TRBJ2-5; weak D call: TRBD1 (5 bases). V was pared by 6 bases and J by 4 bases, with 12 bases between. The CDR3 has 13 amino acids. Germline V CDR1 and CDR2: SGHTA, FQGNSA. CDR3 region: CASREGDSETQYF. The CDR3 DNA reads TGTGCCAGCAGAGAAGGGGATTCAGAGACCCAGTACTTC.

The chain combines TRBV7-7 with TRBJ2-2, with D possibly TRBD2 on 7 matching bases. The CDR3 runs 15 residues. The germline gives CDR1 SSHAT, CDR2 FNYEAQ (reference sequence). CDR3: CATRPVRGRTGELFF. The CDR3 DNA reads TGTGCTACCCGGCCAGTGCGGGGGCGCACCGGGGAGCTGTTTTTT.

The V gene is TRBV7-9, the J gene TRBJ2-7, with a possible D match to TRBD2 (5 bases). Trimming removed 5 bases at V and 3 bases at J, with 17 bases between. The CDR3 runs 15 residues. Germline values: CDR1 SEHNR, CDR2 FQNEAQ (reference sequence). The CDR3 sequence is CASSPRETTIYEQYF. The CDR3 DNA sequence: TGTGCCAGCAGCCCCCGCGAGACTACCATCTACGAGCAGTACTTC.

This clone has a single count. The V gene is TRBV11-1, the J gene TRBJ1-2; maybe TRBD1 (5 bases). V lost 5 bases and J 6 bases, leaving 22 bases between the germline ends. CDR1 is SGHAT and CDR2 is FQDESV in the germline V gene (reference sequence). The CDR3 has 16 residues. The CDR3 loop is CASSPRTRPGWDGYTF. The CDR3 coding sequence is TGTGCCAGCAGCCCCCGGACAAGGCCAGGTTGGGATGGCTACACCTTC.

The genes are TRBV10-3 and TRBJ1-1; D is possibly TRBD1 (5 bases). The CDR3 sequence is 13 residues long. From germline, CDR1 is ENHRY and CDR2 SYGVKD. V was trimmed by 4 bases and J by 5 bases, leaving 11 bases between them. The CDR3, as DNA: TGTGCCATCAGTGGGGGCAGCGGTACTGAAGCTTTCTTT. It translates to CAISGGSGTEAFF.

V usage is TRBV11-2 and J usage is TRBJ2-3; tentatively, D is TRBD2 (5 bases). V was shortened by 5 bases and J by 5 bases, with 14 bases between the two germline ends. The germline V gene encodes CDR1 SGHAT and CDR2 FQNNGV. The CDR3 totals 14 residues. The CDR3 loop reads CASSPGVPRDTQYF. In DNA form, the CDR3 reads TGTGCCAGCAGCCCCGGGGTGCCCAGAGATACGCAGTATTTT.

The chain uses TRBV7-6 and TRBJ1-5; TRBD1 is a possible D gene (6 bases). Trimming removed 0 bases at V and 0 bases at J, with 9 bases between. The germline CDR1 and CDR2 sequences are SGHVS and FNYEAQ. The CDR3 runs to 16 residues. CDR3 loop: CASSLATGDSNQPQHF. CDR3 coding DNA: TGTGCCAGCAGCTTAGCGACAGGAGATAGCAATCAGCCCCAGCATTTT.

The chain employs TRBV5-4 and TRBJ2-7, with D perhaps given as TRBD1 or TRBD2 (6 bases each). The V gene's germline CDR1 is SGHNT and CDR2 YYREEE (reference sequence). The ends were cut back, 5 bases at V and 7 bases at J, with 16 bases in the middle. This CDR3 spans 13 amino acids. The CDR3 sequence is CASSWGAGVEQYF. Here the CDR3 DNA reads TGTGCCAGCAGTTGGGGGGCAGGGGTAGAGCAGTACTTC.

This clone has a single count. This rearrangement joins TRBV5-1 to TRBJ2-7; 8 bases match TRBD1. With 4 bases clipped from V and 3 bases from J, the junction kept 3 bases outside the gene matches. CDR1 is SGHRS, CDR2 YFSETQ, per germline. The CDR3 consists of 13 residues. CDR3 coding DNA: TGCGCCAGCAGCAGGGACAGGAACTACGAGCAGTACTTC. Its protein is CASSRDRNYEQYF.

The chain carries TRBV11-3 and TRBJ2-1; D might be TRBD1 (5 bases). Deletions cut 5 bases from V and 0 bases from J, with 5 bases between. Germline V gives CDR1 SGHNT, CDR2 YENEEA. The CDR3 consists of 13 residues. CDR3 amino acids: CASSRGSYNEQFF. The CDR3 DNA reads TGTGCCAGCAGCAGGGGCTCCTACAATGAGCAGTTCTTC.